The subject of this entry is one T cell receptor beta chain. Adults between roughly 18 and 90 years of age took part from 24 US areas. Assignment of participants to cohorts was predicated upon participant-reported clinical history. The data derive from a study of blood T cell repertoires in COVID-19. This CDR3 has 13 residues. Trimming removed 4 bases at V and 6 bases at J, with 11 bases between. Germline values: CDR1 KGHDR, CDR2 SFDVKD. The method was immunoSEQ multiplex PCR; TCRdb's version includes in-frame clones alone and lacks a portion of them. The table includes about 400,000 clones, 70% to 90% detected once.

The clonotype originates from a woman aged 40 to 50 with acute COVID-19. The source material was PBMCs or T cells enriched from blood (not recorded which). This chain uses TRBV24-1 with TRBJ1-1, with D hard to call. The CDR3 nucleotides read TGTGCCACCAGTGACCATGGGAGCCCTGAAGCTTTCTTT. Translated, it gives CATSDHGSPEAFF.